Shown below are 26 T cell receptor beta chains from a single sample sequenced in a study of blood T cell repertoires in COVID-19. Method: immunoSEQ multiplex PCR; TCRdb's copy keeps in-frame clones and lacks some. The data contain 83,000 or so clones, roughly four fifths of them seen just once; the ten biggest clones take up roughly a fifth. The source material was peripheral blood. The receptors originated from a human donor in a cohort sampled during active COVID-19.

The V and J genes are TRBV5-4 and TRBJ1-2; D is possibly TRBD1 (5 bases). With 4 bases removed from V and 4 bases from J, the gap between germline ends came to 14 bases. The germline CDR1 and CDR2 sequences are SGHNT and YYREEE (reference sequence). The CDR3 length is 14 residues. CDR3 sequence: CASSPRGGIYGYTF. CDR3 in DNA: TGTGCCAGCAGCCCCCGGGGGGGGATCTATGGCTACACCTTC.

This chain joins TRBV3-1 (or the pseudogene TRBV3-2) and TRBJ2-1; 11 positions agree with TRBD2. The CDR3 has 17 amino acids. Trimming took 1 base from V and 4 from J; bases not matched to a gene: 6. Germline values: CDR1 LGHDT, CDR2 YNNKEL (reference sequence). CDR3 residues: CASSQGSGGGLYNEQFF. The CDR3 nucleotides are TGTGCCAGCAGCCAAGGTAGCGGGGGGGGGTTATACAATGAGCAGTTCTTC.

The rearrangement joins TRBV3-1 (or the pseudogene TRBV3-2) to TRBJ1-1; D gene uncertain. Germline V gene sequence: CDR1 LGHDT, CDR2 YNNKEL (reference sequence). The CDR3 consists of 17 residues. V shed 0 bases and J shed 1 base, with 15 bases lying between them. CDR3 residues: CASSQDWAGGPNTEAFF. The CDR3 coding sequence is TGTGCCAGCAGCCAAGATTGGGCGGGTGGGCCGAACACTGAAGCTTTCTTT.

J is TRBJ2-4 and V is TRBV14; 7 bases are a match to TRBD1. Germline V CDR1 and CDR2: SGHDN, FVKESK. After removal of 5 bases from V and 8 bases from J, the junction contained 9 bases not matched to a gene. CDR3 length: 14 amino acids. The CDR3 region is CASSSIQGFDIQYF. The DNA of the CDR3 is TGTGCCAGCAGCTCTATACAGGGGTTTGACATTCAGTACTTC.

V gene TRBV11-2 combines with J gene TRBJ2-7; the match to TRBD2 covers 8 bases. This CDR3 is built from 15 residues. Losses at the gene ends were 4 bases for V and 5 bases for J; bases not matched to a gene: 10. Germline V CDR1 and CDR2: SGHAT, FQNNGV. CDR3 in amino acids: CASSSRAGENDEQYF. Written as DNA, the CDR3 is TGTGCCAGCAGCTCTAGAGCGGGGGAGAATGACGAGCAGTACTTC.

This chain links TRBV18 with TRBJ2-3, with a possible D match to TRBD1 (6 bases). V was pared by 6 bases and J by 1 base, with 14 bases between. The CDR3 is made up of 15 amino acids. Germline-derived CDR1 and CDR2 are KGHSH and LQKENI. The CDR3 sequence is CASSPGQLGTDTQYF. In DNA, the CDR3 is TGTGCCAGCTCCCCCGGACAGCTTGGCACAGATACGCAGTATTTT.

The rearrangement links TRBV19 to TRBJ2-5, with 10 bases that match TRBD2. Per the germline V gene, CDR1 is LNHDA and CDR2 is SQIVND (reference sequence). The CDR3 runs 17 residues. The V segment lost 6 bases and the J segment 3 bases; nucleotides outside the gene matches: 13. CDR3 nucleotide sequence: TGTGCCAGTAGCAAATTCCAAACGCTAGCGGGGGAAGAGACCCAGTACTTC. Residues: CASSKFQTLAGEETQYF. The variable domain in full, completed from reference TRBV19 and TRBJ2-5, reads DGGITQSPKYLFRKEGQNVTLSCEQNLNHDAMYWYRQDPGQGLRLIYYSQIVNDFQKGDIAEGYSVSREKKESFPLTVTSAQKNPTAFYLCASSKFQTLAGEETQYFGPGTRLLVL.

This clone was seen a handful of times. The chain couples TRBV11-3 to TRBJ2-5; D is unclear. CDR3 length: 13 amino acids. The ends were cut back, 0 bases at V and 4 bases at J, with 6 bases in the middle. Germline-derived CDR1 and CDR2 are SGHNT and YENEEA. The CDR3 DNA follows: TGTGCCAGCAGCTTAGAGGCTCGAGAGACCCAGTACTTC. Translated, it gives CASSLEARETQYF. The full variable domain, rest sourced from reference TRBV11-3 and TRBJ2-5, is EAGVVQSPRYKIIEKKQPVAFWCNPISGHNTLYWYLQNLGQGPELLIRYENEEAVDDSQLPKDRFSAERLKGVDSTLKIQPAELGDSAVYLCASSLEARETQYFGPGTRLLVL.

CDR3 nucleotides: TGTGCCAGCAGGAGGACTAGCGGGACCTACAATGAGCAGTTCTTC. This translates into CASRRTSGTYNEQFF. The chain employs TRBV6-5 and TRBJ2-1; TRBD2 matches 12 bases. CDR1 and CDR2 from the germline V gene are MNHEY and SVGAGI. The CDR3 runs 15 residues. J lost 2 bases, V lost 6 bases, and 2 bases had no gene match.

This clone was recorded once. This chain joins TRBV15 and TRBJ1-2; TRBD1 matches at 10 bases. With V trimmed by 4 bases and J by 4 bases, 6 bases remained unmatched. The CDR3 runs to 15 residues. Germline V lookup: CDR1 LNHNV, CDR2 YYDKDF (reference sequence). The CDR3 DNA sequence: TGTGCCACCAGCAAAGAACGGACAGGGGGCTATGGCTACACCTTC. Protein sequence: CATSKERTGGYGYTF.

The table lists this clone with a few counts. The chain is built from TRBV5-1 and TRBJ2-7; the D gene is possibly TRBD2 (6 bases). Deletions cut 3 bases from V and 2 bases from J, with 9 bases between. Germline V gene data show CDR1 as SGHRS and CDR2 as YFSETQ. The CDR3 consists of 13 residues. CDR3 sequence reads: CASSWEDAYEQYF. CDR3 nucleotides: TGCGCCAGCAGCTGGGAGGACGCCTACGAGCAGTACTTC.

The rearrangement links TRBV14 to TRBJ2-1; D gene uncertain. The CDR3 has 14 amino acids. Looked up from germline, CDR1 is SGHDN and CDR2 is FVKESK. Trimming shortened V by 5 bases and J by 0 bases, and 8 bases separated the two germline ends. The CDR3 loop reads CASSLFSSYNEQFF. The DNA of the CDR3 is TGTGCCAGCAGCTTATTTAGCTCCTACAATGAGCAGTTCTTC.

The sample holds one count of this clone. The V call is TRBV9, the J call TRBJ1-2; the D is unclear. Germline CDR1 SGDLS, CDR2 YYNGEE. V lost 4 bases and J lost 7, with 14 bases in between. The CDR3 length is 13 residues. CDR3 nucleotides: TGTGCCAGCAGCTCCCAGGCAAAGAGTGGCTACACCTTC. Translating gives CASSSQAKSGYTF.

This clone is a singleton in its sample. The chain uses TRBV12-3 or TRBV12-4 and TRBJ1-1; 7 bases agree with TRBD1. V was pared by 6 bases and J by 7 bases, with 8 bases of the junction left unmatched. The length of the CDR3 is 13 residues. CDR3 nucleotides: TGTGCCAGCAGCCGAACGACAGGGTTTGAAGCTTTCTTT. Residues: CASSRTTGFEAFF.

V gene TRBV2 combines with J gene TRBJ1-1; the D gene is possibly TRBD1 (6 bases). This CDR3 is 17 amino acids long. V was clipped by 6 bases and J by 0 bases, with 20 bases between them. Germline V lookup: CDR1 SNHLY, CDR2 FYNNEI. CDR3 loop: CASSDPGGGHLNTEAFF. The CDR3 DNA is TGTGCCAGCAGCGATCCCGGGGGGGGCCACCTGAACACTGAAGCTTTCTTT.

V usage is TRBV2 and J usage is TRBJ1-2; TRBD1 aligns across 7 bases. The germline CDR1 and CDR2 sequences are SNHLY and FYNNEI. The CDR3 is 13 residues long. V lost 6 bases and J lost 4; bases outside the gene matches: 5. CDR3 nucleotides: TGTGCCAGCAGGGGGGACAGCAGCTATGGCTACACCTTC. The encoded protein is CASRGDSSYGYTF. The full variable domain, rest sourced from reference TRBV2 and TRBJ1-2, is EPEVTQTPSHQVTQMGQEVILRCVPISNHLYFYWYRQILGQKVEFLVSFYNNEISEKSEIFDDQFSVERPDGSNFTLKIRSTKLEDSAMYFCASRGDSSYGYTFGSGTRLTVV.

The chain couples TRBV14 to TRBJ1-6; TRBD1 aligns across 10 bases. The CDR3 spans 15 residues. The germline gives CDR1 SGHDN, CDR2 FVKESK. V gave up 2 bases and J gave up 9 bases; unmatched junction bases: 4. The CDR3 DNA reads as TGTGCCAGCAGCCAAAGACAGGGGGCATTTTCACCCCTCCACTTT. Translation gives CASSQRQGAFSPLHF. The whole variable domain, remainder taken from reference TRBV14 and TRBJ1-6, is EAGVTQFPSHSVIEKGQTVTLRCDPISGHDNLYWYRRVMGKEIKFLLHFVKESKQDESGMPNNRFLAERTGGTYSTLKVQPAELEDSGVYFCASSQRQGAFSPLHFGNGTRLTVT.

The chain joins TRBV2 to TRBJ2-5, with a possible D match to TRBD1 (6 bases). CDR1 SNHLY and CDR2 FYNNEI come from the germline V gene. Trimming stripped 7 bases from V and 2 bases from J, with 11 bases between. CDR3 length equals 13 residues. The CDR3 spells CASNSGVQETQYF. The CDR3 region has the DNA TGTGCCAGCAATTCAGGGGTACAAGAGACCCAGTACTTC.

The chain employs TRBV6-1 and TRBJ2-7; TRBD1 matches at 10 bases. This CDR3 has 16 residues. The J segment lost 3 bases and the V segment lost 0 bases, leaving 5 bases of the junction unmatched. Germline V gives CDR1 MNHNS, CDR2 SASEGT. CDR3 nucleotide sequence: TGTGCCAGCAGTGAAGCTGGGACAGGGGTTCTCTACGAGCAGTACTTC. It translates to CASSEAGTGVLYEQYF.

The rearrangement links TRBV5-5 to TRBJ1-1, with 8 bases lining up with TRBD1. The junction had 2 bases not matched to a gene; V was cut back by 4 bases and J by 3 bases. The germline V gene encodes CDR1 SGHKS and CDR2 YYEKEE (reference sequence). CDR3 size: 13 residues. The CDR3 loop reads CASSKTGDTEAFF. Written as DNA, the CDR3 is TGTGCCAGCAGCAAGACAGGGGACACTGAAGCTTTCTTT.

The chain is built from TRBV10-3 and TRBJ2-7, with D perhaps matching TRBD2 (6 bases). The length of the CDR3 is 14 residues. Trimming removed 0 bases from V and 5 bases from J, with 11 bases in between. Germline V gene data show CDR1 as ENHRY and CDR2 as SYGVKD. The CDR3 here is CAISESGGAHEQYF. DNA for the CDR3: TGTGCCATCAGTGAGTCGGGCGGGGCCCACGAGCAGTACTTC.

The rearrangement joins TRBV11-2 to TRBJ2-7; the D is unclear. V shed 1 base and J shed 1 base, with 8 bases lying between them. The CDR3 sequence is 14 residues long. Germline CDR1 SGHAT, CDR2 FQNNGV. CDR3 protein: CASSLGHSSYEQYF. The CDR3 DNA follows: TGTGCCAGCAGCTTAGGACACTCTTCCTACGAGCAGTACTTC.

This sequence joins TRBV7-3 and TRBJ1-1; D call uncertain. The V and J ends lost 5 bases and 4 bases respectively, with 11 bases between them. This CDR3 is built from 13 residues. Germline CDR1 reads SGHTA; CDR2 reads FQGTGA. The CDR3 coding sequence is TGTGCCAGCAGCCCCGCGGGGTCCACTGAAGCTTTCTTT. Translated: CASSPAGSTEAFF.

The V and J genes are TRBV28 and TRBJ2-3; 12 nucleotides agree with TRBD1. Germline loops: CDR1 MDHEN, CDR2 SYDVKM. Trimming at V came to 6 bases and at J to 2 bases, leaving 3 bases not matched to a gene. The CDR3 has 15 amino acids. The CDR3 loop is CASSWDRGHTDTQYF. The CDR3 DNA follows: TGTGCCAGCAGCTGGGACAGGGGGCACACAGATACGCAGTATTTT.

The chain combines TRBV19 with TRBJ2-4; the match to TRBD2 covers 14 bases. The CDR3 has 18 residues. The germline V gene has CDR1 LNHDA and CDR2 SQIVND (reference sequence). The V gene end was trimmed by 5 bases and the J gene end by 7 bases; junction bases not matched to a gene: 13. The CDR3 loop reads CASSSRTSGGPVGNIQYF. The CDR3 DNA sequence: TGTGCCAGTAGTTCGAGGACTAGCGGGGGGCCCGTCGGGAACATTCAGTACTTC.

The CDR3 loop reads CASSLAGGIYEQYF. The CDR3, as DNA: TGTGCCAGCAGCTTGGCAGGGGGCATCTACGAGCAGTACTTC. The rearrangement joins TRBV5-4 to TRBJ2-7; 8 bases match TRBD1. The CDR3 length is 14 residues. Germline V gene data show CDR1 as SGHNT and CDR2 as YYREEE (reference sequence). The trim removed 0 bases at V and 3 bases at J, leaving 2 bases unmatched.